This T cell receptor (beta chain) was identified during a study of T-cell memory formation after mild COVID-19. Study context: Clustering of TCRs was largely donor specific. General observations from the study: Among clones peaking at day 37 in the second wave, SARS-CoV-2 specificity remained unconfirmed. The study found balanced CD4/CD8 in clones contracting day 15 to 85 and a CD4+ lean in later expanders.

About this clonotype itself: The antigen remains unidentified. The junction does not match germline at one end; this may be a read error.

From germline, CDR1 is SGHVS and CDR2 FNYEAQ. This CDR3 has 16 amino acids. Using constant-segment primers, 5'RACE produced TCR alpha and TCR beta cDNA libraries carrying sample barcodes and UMIs. TCRdb passed the 5' RACE reads through MiXCR, listing each CDR3 protein once. The sample shows just under 550,000 distinct CDR3 sequences, roughly 20% of them seen only once. Material for sequencing was PBMCs or a T cell subset sorted from them (not recorded which). The clonotype was recovered from an adult woman who had mild COVID-19 (a few samples of this study predate the infection). Cell type and time point are not known. The genes are TRBV7-6 and TRBJ1-1; possibly TRBD1 for D (6 bases). For the CDR3, the DNA is TGTGCCAGCAGCCACACCGAGGGGGACATGAACACTGAAGCTTTATTT. Its translation: CASSHTEGDMNTEALF.